The clone carrying this T cell receptor (beta chain) occurred many times. Its specificity is unknown. The entry originates in a study of tumor-infiltrating lymphocytes in primary liver carcinoma. About the study: Patients were both men and women, whose ages ran from 30 to 69 years.

From around 20-30 mg of unsorted bulk tissue, DNA and RNA were co-extracted together. Every tumor sample held more than 80% viable tumor cells. Germline CDR1 reads MDHEN; CDR2 reads SYDVKM. This CDR3 spans 11 amino acids. V lost 6 bases, J lost 6 bases, and 9 bases lay in between. TCR beta cDNA was prepared out of around 460 ng total RNA by means of a constant-region primer. What produced the TCR beta libraries was three nested multiplex PCR rounds using slightly modified ARM-PCR. A C-beta reverse primer was combined with TRBV1-TRBV30 forward primers in the first two PCR rounds, and each round had 9 to 10 cycles. TCRdb ran MiXCR on the multiplex PCR reads and lists one entry per CDR3 protein. The sample yields about 43,000 distinct CDR3 sequences, approximately 70% seen once. Whole-study results and caveats: Tumor-adjacent and tumor-blood pairs shared a smaller degree of overlap than tumor region pairs. Detection in all five tumor regions applied to only about 8-25% of top clones.

The chain couples TRBV28 to TRBJ2-7; D not certain. The sequence was obtained from a man in his forties with primary liver carcinoma and hepatitis B virus infection. Sequences were obtained from liver tumor tissue from sampling region 2. Documented subset: tumor region T2, inferior pole. In DNA form, the CDR3 reads TGTGCCAGCAGCCCCGGGCGCGAGCAGTACTTC. The encoded protein is CASSPGREQYF.